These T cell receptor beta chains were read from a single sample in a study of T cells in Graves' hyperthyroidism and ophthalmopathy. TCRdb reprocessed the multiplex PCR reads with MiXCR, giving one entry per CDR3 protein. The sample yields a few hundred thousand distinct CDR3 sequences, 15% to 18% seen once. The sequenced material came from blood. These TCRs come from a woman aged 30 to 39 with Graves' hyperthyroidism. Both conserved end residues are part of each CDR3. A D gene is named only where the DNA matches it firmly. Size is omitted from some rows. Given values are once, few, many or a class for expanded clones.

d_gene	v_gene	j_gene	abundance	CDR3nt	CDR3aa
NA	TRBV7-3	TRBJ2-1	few	TGTGCCAGCAGCTTACTAGCGACTTACTCCTACAATGAGCAGTTCTTC	CASSLLATYSYNEQFF
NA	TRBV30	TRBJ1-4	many	TGTGCCTGGAGCCACGGGGCGAATGAAAAACTGTTTTTT	CAWSHGANEKLFF
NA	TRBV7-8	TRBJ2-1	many	TGTGCCAGCAGCTCTGCGGCGGGCACGAATGAGCAGTTCTTC	CASSSAAGTNEQFF
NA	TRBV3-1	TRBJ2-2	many	TGTGCCAGCAGCCCTCGGACTAAAACGAACACCGGGGAGCTGTTTTTT	CASSPRTKTNTGELFF
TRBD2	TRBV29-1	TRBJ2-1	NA	TGCAGCGTTGAACTAGCGGGAGGGATGAGGTACAATGAGCAGTTCTTC	CSVELAGGMRYNEQFF
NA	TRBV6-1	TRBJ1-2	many	TGTGCCAGCAGTCCCTCGGCAGGGGCCTATGGCTACACCTTC	CASSPSAGAYGYTF
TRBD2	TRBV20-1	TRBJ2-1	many	TGCAGTGCTAGAGTACGGACTAGCGGGAGATACAATGAGCAGTTCTTC	CSARVRTSGRYNEQFF
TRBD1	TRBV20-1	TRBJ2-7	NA	TGCAGTGCTAGAGACTCCGGGACAGGTTTCTACGAGCAGTACTTC	CSARDSGTGFYEQYF
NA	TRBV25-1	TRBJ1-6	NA	TGTGCCAGCAGTGAATTCGATAGGTTTAAAGTTGGTTCACCCCTCCACTTT	CASSEFDRFKVGSPLHF
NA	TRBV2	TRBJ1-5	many	TGTGCCAGCAGTGCACAGGGAGGCAATCAGCCCCAGCATTTT	CASSAQGGNQPQHF
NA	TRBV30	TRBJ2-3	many	TGTGCCGCCTCGACGACTGATACTAGCACAGATACGCAGTATTTT	CAASTTDTSTDTQYF
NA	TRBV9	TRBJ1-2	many	TGTGCCAGCAGCGCGTCGGACAGTAACTATGGCTACACCTTC	CASSASDSNYGYTF
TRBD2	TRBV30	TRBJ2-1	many	TGTGCCTGGAGCGGTTCTAGCGGGAGCCCCAATGAGCAGTTCTTC	CAWSGSSGSPNEQFF
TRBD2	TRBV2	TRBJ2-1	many	TGTGCCAGCAGTGTAAGCGGGATCCCCTACAATGAGCAGTTCTTC	CASSVSGIPYNEQFF
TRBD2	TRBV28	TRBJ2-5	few	TGTGCCAGCAGACATAGACTAGCGGGAGTGGAGACCCAGTACTTC	CASRHRLAGVETQYF
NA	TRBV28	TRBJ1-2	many	TGTGCCAGCAGCCGCACGAACTATGGCTACACCTTC	CASSRTNYGYTF
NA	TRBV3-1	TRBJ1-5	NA	TGTGCCAGCAGCCACCAAGTTGATCAGCCCCAGCATTTT	CASSHQVDQPQHF
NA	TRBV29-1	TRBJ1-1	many	TGCAGCGTCTTAACCGAAGGTGGGAACACTGAAGCTTTCTTT	CSVLTEGGNTEAFF
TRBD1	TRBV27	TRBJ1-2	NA	TGTGCCAGCAGGAGAACAGGGGGCGCCGGGTTTTTTAACTATGGCTACACCTTC	CASRRTGGAGFFNYGYTF
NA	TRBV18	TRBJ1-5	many	TGTGCCAGCTCACCAAAGGGCGCAGATCAGCCCCAGCATTTT	CASSPKGADQPQHF
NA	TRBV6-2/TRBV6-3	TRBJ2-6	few	TGTGCCAGCAGTTACTCGCCAATGAAGATCTCTGGGGCCAACGTCCTGACTTTC	CASSYSPMKISGANVLTF
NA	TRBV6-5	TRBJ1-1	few	TGTGCCAGCAGTTACGGTGGGCGGACGCAAGACACTGAAGCTTTCTTT	CASSYGGRTQDTEAFF
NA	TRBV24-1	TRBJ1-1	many	TGTGCCACCAGAGAAGGACTGAACACTGAAGCTTTCTTT	CATREGLNTEAFF
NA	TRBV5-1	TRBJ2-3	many	TGCGCCAGCAGCCAGACCGGAAGCACAGATACGCAGTATTTT	CASSQTGSTDTQYF
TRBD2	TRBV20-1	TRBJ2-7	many	TGCAGTGCGGCGACTAGCGGGACCTTCTACGAGCAGTACTTC	CSAATSGTFYEQYF
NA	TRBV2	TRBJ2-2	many	TGTGCCAGCAGGCGGGACAGTACTACACCCGGGGAGCTGTTTTTT	CASRRDSTTPGELFF
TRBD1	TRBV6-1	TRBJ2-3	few	TGTGCCAGCTCGGGACAGGGTGGTCCAGATACGCAGTATTTT	CASSGQGGPDTQYF
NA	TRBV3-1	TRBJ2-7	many	TGTGCCAGCAGCCGAACGTTGGAGTACCTCTGGTACGAGCAGTACTTC	CASSRTLEYLWYEQYF
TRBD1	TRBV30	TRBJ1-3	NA	TGTGCCTGTGACAGGGCCACTGGAAACACCATATATTTT	CACDRATGNTIYF
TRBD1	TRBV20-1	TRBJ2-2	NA	TGCAGTGCTAGAGATCCCGACAGGGGGGGGACCGGGGAGCTGTTTTTT	CSARDPDRGGTGELFF
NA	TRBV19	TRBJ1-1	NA	TGTGCCAGTAGTATAGTTGTCCAGGAGAACACTGAAGCTTTCTTT	CASSIVVQENTEAFF
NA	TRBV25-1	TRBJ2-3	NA	TGTGCCAGCAGTGATGTGGGGACAGATACGCAGTATTTT	CASSDVGTDTQYF
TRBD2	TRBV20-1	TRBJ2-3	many	TGCAGTGCTATAGCGGGAGGGGCAGATACGCAGTATTTT	CSAIAGGADTQYF
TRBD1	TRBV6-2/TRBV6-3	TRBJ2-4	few	TGTGCCAGCAGTTACTGGGGGCCGACAGGGTCTGACGACGCCAAAAACATTCAGTACTTC	CASSYWGPTGSDDAKNIQYF
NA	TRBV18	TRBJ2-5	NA	TGTGCCAGCTCACCCCCCTTAGTGCGTGGAGAGACCCAGTGCTTC	CASSPPLVRGETQCF
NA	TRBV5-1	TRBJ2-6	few	TGCGCCAGCAGCTATCGGACGGTCTCTGGGGCCAACGTCCTGACTTTC	CASSYRTVSGANVLTF